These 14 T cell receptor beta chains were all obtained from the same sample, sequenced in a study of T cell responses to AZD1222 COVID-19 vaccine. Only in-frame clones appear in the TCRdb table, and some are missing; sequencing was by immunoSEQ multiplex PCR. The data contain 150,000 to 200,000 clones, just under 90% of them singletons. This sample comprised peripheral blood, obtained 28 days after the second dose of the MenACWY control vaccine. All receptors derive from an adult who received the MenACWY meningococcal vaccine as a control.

The CDR3 region has the DNA TGCGCCAGCAGTGATTTCATGGGGACGGCCTCTGGAAACACCATATATTTT. It translates to CASSDFMGTASGNTIYF. The rearrangement links TRBV10-2 to TRBJ1-3; D might be TRBD1 (5 bases). The CDR3 is 17 amino acids. Looked up from germline, CDR1 is WSHSY and CDR2 is SAAADI. V was pared by 3 bases and J by 0 bases, with 15 bases between.

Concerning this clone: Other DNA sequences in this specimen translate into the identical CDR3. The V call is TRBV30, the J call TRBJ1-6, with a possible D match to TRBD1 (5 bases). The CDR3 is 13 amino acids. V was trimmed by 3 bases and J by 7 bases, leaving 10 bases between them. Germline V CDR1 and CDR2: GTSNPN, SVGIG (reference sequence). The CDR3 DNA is TGTGCCTGGAGGCAGGGAGGCAATTCACCCCTCCACTTT. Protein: CAWRQGGNSPLHF.

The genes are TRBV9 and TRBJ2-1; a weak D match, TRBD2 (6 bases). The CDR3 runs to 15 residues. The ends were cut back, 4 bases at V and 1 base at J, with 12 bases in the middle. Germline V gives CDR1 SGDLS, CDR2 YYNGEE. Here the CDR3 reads CASSPRLVSYNEQFF. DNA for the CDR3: TGTGCCAGCAGCCCCAGACTAGTGTCCTACAATGAGCAGTTCTTC.

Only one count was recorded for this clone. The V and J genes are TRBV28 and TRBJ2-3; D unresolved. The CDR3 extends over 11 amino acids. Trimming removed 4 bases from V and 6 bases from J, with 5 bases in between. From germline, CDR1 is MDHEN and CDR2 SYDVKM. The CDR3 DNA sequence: TGTGCCAGCAGTTCCCCGGATACGCAGTATTTT. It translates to CASSSPDTQYF.

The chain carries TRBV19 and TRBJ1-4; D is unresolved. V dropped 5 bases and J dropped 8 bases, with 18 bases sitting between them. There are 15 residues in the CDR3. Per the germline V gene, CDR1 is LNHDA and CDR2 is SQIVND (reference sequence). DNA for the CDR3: TGTGCCAGTAGTGTCGACCATGGATCTGGGGAAAAACTGTTTTTT. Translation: CASSVDHGSGEKLFF.

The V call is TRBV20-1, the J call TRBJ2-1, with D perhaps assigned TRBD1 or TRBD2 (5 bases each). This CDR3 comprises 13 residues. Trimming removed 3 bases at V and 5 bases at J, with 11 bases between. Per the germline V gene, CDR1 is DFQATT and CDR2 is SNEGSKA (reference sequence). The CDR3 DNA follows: TGCAGTGCTAGTCAGGGAGCGGACAATGAGCAGTTCTTC. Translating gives CSASQGADNEQFF.

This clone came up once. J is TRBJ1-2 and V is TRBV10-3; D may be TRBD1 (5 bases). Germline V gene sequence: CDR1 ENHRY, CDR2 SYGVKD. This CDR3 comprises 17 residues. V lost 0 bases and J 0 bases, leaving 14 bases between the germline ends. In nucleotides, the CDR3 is TGTGCCATCAGTGAGTCGTGGGGGACTGCTACTAACTATGGCTACACCTTC. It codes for CAISESWGTATNYGYTF.

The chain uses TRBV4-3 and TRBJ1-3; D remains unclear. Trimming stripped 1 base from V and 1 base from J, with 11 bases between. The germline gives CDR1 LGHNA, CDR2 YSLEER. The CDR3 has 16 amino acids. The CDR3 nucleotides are TGCGCCAGCAGCCAAGCGGTCGCAAGGTCTGGAAACACCATATATTTT. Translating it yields CASSQAVARSGNTIYF.

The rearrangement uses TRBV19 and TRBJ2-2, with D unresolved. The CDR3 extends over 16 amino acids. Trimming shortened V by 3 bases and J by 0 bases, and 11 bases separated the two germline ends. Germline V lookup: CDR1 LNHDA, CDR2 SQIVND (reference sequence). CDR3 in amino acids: CASSIELAANTGELFF. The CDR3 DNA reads TGTGCCAGTAGTATCGAGTTGGCAGCGAACACCGGGGAGCTGTTTTTT.

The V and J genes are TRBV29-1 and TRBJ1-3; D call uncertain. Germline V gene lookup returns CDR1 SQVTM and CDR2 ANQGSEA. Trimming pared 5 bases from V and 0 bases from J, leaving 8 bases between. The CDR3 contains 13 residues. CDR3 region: CSVTITSGNTIYF. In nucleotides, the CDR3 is TGCAGCGTTACGATTACCTCTGGAAACACCATATATTTT.

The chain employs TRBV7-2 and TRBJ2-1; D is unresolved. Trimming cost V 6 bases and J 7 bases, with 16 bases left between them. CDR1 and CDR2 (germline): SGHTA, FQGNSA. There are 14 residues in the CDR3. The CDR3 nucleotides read TGTGCCAGCAGTCGGCGGCATCAGGTGAATGAGCAGTTCTTC. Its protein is CASSRRHQVNEQFF.

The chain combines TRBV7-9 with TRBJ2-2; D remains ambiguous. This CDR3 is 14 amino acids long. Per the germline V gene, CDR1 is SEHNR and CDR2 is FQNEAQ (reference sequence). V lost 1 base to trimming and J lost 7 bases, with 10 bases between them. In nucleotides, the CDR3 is TGTGCCAGCAGCTTAGAAGGGTGGAGCGGGGAGCTGTTTTTT. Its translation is CASSLEGWSGELFF.

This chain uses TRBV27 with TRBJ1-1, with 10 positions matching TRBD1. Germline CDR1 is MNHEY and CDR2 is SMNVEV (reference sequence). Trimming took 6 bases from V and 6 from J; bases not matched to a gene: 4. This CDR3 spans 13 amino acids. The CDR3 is CASSRGTGAEAFF. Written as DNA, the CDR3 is TGTGCCAGCAGCCGAGGGACAGGGGCTGAAGCTTTCTTT.

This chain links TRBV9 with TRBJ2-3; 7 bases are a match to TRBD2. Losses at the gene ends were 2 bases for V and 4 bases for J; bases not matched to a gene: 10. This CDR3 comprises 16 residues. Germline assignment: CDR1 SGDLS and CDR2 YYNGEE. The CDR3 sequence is CASSVRNGGSADTQYF. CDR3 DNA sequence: TGTGCCAGCAGCGTTCGTAATGGCGGGAGTGCAGATACGCAGTATTTT. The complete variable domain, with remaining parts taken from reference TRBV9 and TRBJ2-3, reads DSGVTQTPKHLITATGQRVTLRCSPRSGDLSVYWYQQSLDQGLQFLIQYYNGEERAKGNILERFSAQQFPDLHSELNLSSLELGDSALYFCASSVRNGGSADTQYFGPGTRLTVL.